This T cell receptor (beta chain) originates from a study of blood T cell repertoires in COVID-19. Study at large: Sites in the United States, Italy and Spain provided acute and convalescent COVID-19 samples. T cells, B-cell-depleted T cells, or PBMCs provided the cDNA or gDNA that served as material.

CDR1 SGDLS and CDR2 YYNGEE come from the germline V gene. There are 14 residues in the CDR3. V dropped 3 bases and J dropped 3; count of bases not matched to a gene: 4. As originally analysed: Amplifying reference gene primers gave estimates of nucleated cell counts. Clones were sequenced by immunoSEQ multiplex PCR, and TCRdb holds only the in-frame ones, with some missing. V, J and clone size are those of that table, while D and trimming were read from the DNA. The table shows about 160,000 clones, with roughly 81% occurring only once. The chain employs TRBV9 and TRBJ2-7, with 9 positions matching TRBD2. The sequence derives from a middle-aged man with acute or convalescent COVID-19. Sequencing was carried out using peripheral blood. The CDR3 nucleotides are TGTGCCAGCAGCGCGGGACTAGCTGGCTACGAGCAGTACTTC. This codes for CASSAGLAGYEQYF.